This TCR beta chain was recovered during a study of blood T cell repertoires in COVID-19. Study-wide background: Samples representing acute and convalescent COVID-19 were sourced from the United States, Italy and Spain.

This table comes from immunoSEQ multiplex PCR, and its TCRdb copy is limited to in-frame clones, with some not included. The data show about 270,000 clones, about 90% seen once. Sequencing was performed on peripheral blood. The clonotype comes from a woman in her 30s with COVID-19, enrolled during active disease.

The DNA for the CDR3 is TGCGCCAGCAGCCCGCGAATAGCGGGGGGCAAAGAGACCCAGTACTTC. Translated: CASSPRIAGGKETQYF. This chain connects TRBV5-1 to TRBJ2-5, with 10 nucleotides matching TRBD2. The CDR3 has 16 residues. The germline gives CDR1 SGHRS, CDR2 YFSETQ. Trimming at V came to 4 bases and at J to 3 bases, leaving 9 bases not matched to a gene.